This entry lists 13 T cell receptor beta chains sequenced from one sample in a study of T cell changes during pregnancy in multiple sclerosis. Using immunoSEQ multiplex PCR, the repertoire was profiled, and TCRdb retains in-frame clones only, with some absent. The sample has 50,000 to 70,000 clones; 93% are singletons. Sequences were derived from peripheral blood, sampled after pregnancy. These receptors all stem from a female donor with multiple sclerosis, enrolled in a pregnancy study.

The J gene is TRBJ2-3, the V gene TRBV2; 16 nucleotides align to TRBD2. From germline, CDR1 is SNHLY and CDR2 FYNNEI. V lost 8 bases, J lost 4 bases, and 15 bases stayed unmatched. The CDR3 spans 19 residues. DNA of the CDR3: TGTGCCAGCTTCGGGACTAGCGGGAGGGCCTGGTTAGTCCCAGATACGCAGTATTTT. Translating it yields CASFGTSGRAWLVPDTQYF. Variable domain in full (rest from reference TRBV2 and TRBJ2-3): EPEVTQTPSHQVTQMGQEVILRCVPISNHLYFYWYRQILGQKVEFLVSFYNNEISEKSEIFDDQFSVERPDGSNFTLKIRSTKLEDSAMYFCASFGTSGRAWLVPDTQYFGPGTRLTVL.

The V call is TRBV5-3, the J call TRBJ2-7; 7 nucleotides match TRBD1. TRBV5-3 is classed as an ORF, of uncertain function. The CDR3 extends over 15 amino acids. J was trimmed by 0 bases and V by 3 bases; bases with no gene match: 6. The CDR3 nucleotides are TGTGCCAGAAGCTGGGACAGCGATAGCTCCTACGAGCAGTACTTC. Translation gives CARSWDSDSSYEQYF.

The CDR3: CASSVSTGDNQPQHF. The DNA of the CDR3 is TGTGCCAGCTCAGTTTCGACAGGGGACAATCAGCCCCAGCATTTT. The V and J genes are TRBV18 and TRBJ1-5; 8 bases agree with TRBD1. Germline V gene data show CDR1 as KGHSH and CDR2 as LQKENI. The J segment lost 3 bases and the V segment lost 5 bases, leaving 6 bases of the junction unmatched. The CDR3 sequence is 15 residues long.

J is TRBJ2-5 and V is TRBV7-9; D might be TRBD2 (5 bases). V was shortened by 6 bases and J by 5 bases, with 7 bases between the two germline ends. This CDR3 contains 11 residues. Germline lookup yields CDR1 SEHNR and CDR2 FQNEAQ (reference sequence). The CDR3 is CASRLGETQYF. The CDR3 DNA sequence: TGTGCCAGCAGACTAGGGGAGACCCAGTACTTC.

This chain uses TRBV6-5 with TRBJ2-3; TRBD2 aligns across 13 bases. Germline loops: CDR1 MNHEY, CDR2 SVGAGI. This CDR3 is 15 amino acids long. V lost 6 bases to trimming and J lost 4 bases; unmatched junction nucleotides: 4. The chain's CDR3 is CASRRTSGSSDTQYF. CDR3 bases: TGTGCCAGCAGGAGGACTAGCGGGAGCTCAGATACGCAGTATTTT.

With regard to this clone: No DNA is shown, since the ends of the CDR3 on it are uncertain; the CDR3 is the one TCRdb lists. The CDR3 is CAWSVGSGARTF. The chain combines TRBV30 with TRBJ1-2; no check of the table's D call, TRBD1, against the DNA was made. Germline CDR1 and CDR2: GTSNPN and SVGIG (reference sequence). Termini included, the CDR3 measures 12 amino acids.

V is TRBV11-3 and J is TRBJ2-7; 7 bases match TRBD2. The CDR3 extends over 16 amino acids. Germline CDR1 SGHNT, CDR2 YENEEA. With 6 bases clipped from V and 6 bases from J, the junction kept 17 bases outside the gene matches. CDR3 sequence reads: CASSYYTGGSVSEQYF. Written as DNA, the CDR3 is TGTGCCAGCAGTTATTACACCGGCGGGAGTGTATCCGAGCAGTACTTC.

This clone was observed a single time. The V gene is TRBV2, the J gene TRBJ2-1; no clear D gene. The CDR3 totals 15 residues. V gave up 6 bases and J gave up 4 bases, with 16 bases separating them. In germline, CDR1 is SNHLY, CDR2 FYNNEI. The CDR3 spells CASRLPQQKYNEQFF. CDR3 in DNA: TGTGCCAGCAGACTCCCCCAACAGAAGTACAATGAGCAGTTCTTC.

The count of this clone is one. The chain couples TRBV28 to TRBJ1-5; 7 positions match TRBD1. Trimming removed 6 bases from V and 6 bases from J; junction bases left unmatched: 11. Germline values: CDR1 MDHEN, CDR2 SYDVKM. The CDR3 spans 15 residues. The CDR3 here is CASSLRTGGTQPQHF. The CDR3 DNA sequence: TGTGCCAGCAGCCTTCGGACAGGAGGCACTCAGCCCCAGCATTTT.

This chain joins TRBV19 and TRBJ2-7, with D perhaps matching TRBD1 (5 bases). Trimming took off 3 bases at V and 0 bases at J, with 15 bases between the two ends. The CDR3 is 16 amino acids. Germline V CDR1 and CDR2: LNHDA, SQIVND (reference sequence). CDR3 region: CASSMRVGQGSYEQYF. DNA for the CDR3: TGTGCCAGTAGTATGCGTGTAGGGCAGGGCTCCTACGAGCAGTACTTC.

In this sample, this clone turned up once. The chain employs TRBV5-1 and TRBJ2-2, with 9 bases that match TRBD2. The ends lost 7 bases at V and 8 bases at J; junction bases unmatched: 12. CDR1 is SGHRS, CDR2 YFSETQ, per germline. CDR3 length: 15 amino acids. The CDR3 region is CASSRELAGPGELFF. In nucleotides, the CDR3 is TGCGCCAGCTCGCGGGAACTAGCGGGCCCTGGGGAGCTGTTTTTT.

The chain joins TRBV29-1 to TRBJ2-1, with 12 nucleotides matching TRBD2. CDR3 size: 17 residues. Germline assignment: CDR1 SQVTM and CDR2 ANQGSEA. V shed 7 bases and J 7 bases; nucleotides not matched to a gene: 17. For the CDR3, the DNA is TGCAGCGCCACGACCAGACTAGCGGGAGACACGGGGAATGAGCAGTTCTTC. Its protein product is CSATTRLAGDTGNEQFF.

About this clone: One junction end disagrees with the germline gene, perhaps due to a read error. The gene calls are TRBV7-2 and TRBJ2-3; 10 positions match TRBD2. This CDR3 comprises 14 residues. Germline values: CDR1 SGHTA, CDR2 FQGNSA. In DNA, the CDR3 is TGTGCCAGCAGCCTAGCGGGAGTTTGGGATACGCAGTATTTT. It yields the protein CASSLAGVWDTQYF. The whole variable domain, filled in from reference TRBV7-2 and TRBJ2-3, reads GAGVSQSPSNKVTEKGKDVELRCDPISGHTALYWYRQSLGQGLEFLIYFQGNSAPDKSGLPSDRFSAERTGGSVSTLTIQRTQQEDSAVYLCASSLAGVWDTQYFGPGTRLTVL.